The 22 T cell receptor beta chains listed next were all sequenced from one sample in a study of blood T cell repertoires in COVID-19 (TCRdb year 2020). Preparation of the library involved the immunoSEQ multiplex PCR assay. The table comes from immuneACCESS by way of TCRdb, which keeps in-frame sequences with V and J called. Part of the clones is missing from these tables; in studies checked, under half for an unresolved V gene and the rest for unknown reasons. The sample table records about 200,000 clones; about 77% of these occur just once. Around 16% of the sample goes to the ten largest clones. Material: PBMCs or T cells enriched from blood (not recorded which). These receptors all come from a woman aged 45-60 years with acute COVID-19.

This clone appeared once. The chain couples TRBV19 to TRBJ1-4, with 11 bases aligning to TRBD1. The length of the CDR3 is 15 residues. V was clipped by 1 base and J by 7 bases; unmatched bases: 2. CDR1 and CDR2 from the germline V gene are LNHDA and SQIVND (reference sequence). The DNA for the CDR3 is TGTGCCAGTAGTATAGCTGGGACAGGGGGTGAAAAACTGTTTTTT. Translating it yields CASSIAGTGGEKLFF.

The chain carries TRBV4-1 and TRBJ1-2; maybe TRBD1 (6 bases). The germline V gene encodes CDR1 MGHRA and CDR2 YSYEKL. The CDR3 is 14 amino acids. V was shortened by 1 base and J by 4 bases, with 10 bases between the two germline ends. The CDR3 region has the DNA TGCGCCAGCAGCCAAGGACAGGATCCCTATGGCTACACCTTC. It is translated as CASSQGQDPYGYTF.

This clone has only one observation. This chain uses TRBV13 with TRBJ1-4; possible D gene TRBD1, 5 bases. This CDR3 region has 14 residues. CDR1 PRHDT and CDR2 FYEKMQ come from the germline V gene (reference sequence). The ends were cut back, 2 bases at V and 4 bases at J, with 8 bases in the middle. The CDR3 protein is CASSLQGINEKLFF. CDR3 sequence (DNA): TGTGCCAGCAGCTTACAGGGTATTAATGAAAAACTGTTTTTT.

The gene calls are TRBV7-9 and TRBJ1-4; D gene ambiguous. The CDR3 covers 13 residues. V shed 3 bases and J shed 6 bases, with 8 bases lying between them. CDR1 SEHNR and CDR2 FQNEAQ come from the germline V gene (reference sequence). The DNA for the CDR3 is TGTGCCAGCAGCTTTGGGCTTTATGAAAAACTGTTTTTT. It is translated as CASSFGLYEKLFF.

This chain joins TRBV19 and TRBJ1-3; 7 bases agree with TRBD1. The CDR3 is 19 residues long. The trim removed 7 bases at V and 0 bases at J, leaving 18 bases unmatched. Germline V gives CDR1 LNHDA, CDR2 SQIVND (reference sequence). As DNA, the CDR3 is TGTGCCAGTAAAAACCTGCCGGGACAGAAGACAAGCTCTGGAAACACCATATATTTT. Its translation is CASKNLPGQKTSSGNTIYF.

The V and J genes are TRBV4-2 and TRBJ2-1; 8 nucleotides line up with TRBD2. Germline V gene lookup returns CDR1 LGHNA and CDR2 YNFKEQ. The CDR3 consists of 16 residues. V shed 4 bases and J 8 bases; nucleotides not matched to a gene: 13. The CDR3 loop reads CASSRRLANIWDEQFF. Here the CDR3 DNA reads TGTGCCAGCAGCCGCCGACTAGCGAACATATGGGATGAGCAGTTCTTC.

This clone was observed once. The chain has TRBV7-2 and TRBJ1-6; the D gene is possibly TRBD1 (5 bases). V was trimmed by 4 bases and J by 5 bases, leaving 9 bases between them. Germline CDR1 and CDR2: SGHTA and FQGNSA. The CDR3 loop spans 14 amino acids. Here the CDR3 reads CASSSDRNNSPLHF. In DNA form, the CDR3 reads TGTGCCAGCAGCTCAGACAGAAATAATTCACCCCTCCACTTT.

The rearrangement uses TRBV6-5 and TRBJ1-4, with D possibly being TRBD1 (6 bases). The CDR3 has 15 amino acids. Germline lookup yields CDR1 MNHEY and CDR2 SVGAGI. The ends were cut back, 5 bases at V and 0 bases at J, with 10 bases in the middle. CDR3 region: CASSTDRSTNEKLFF. The CDR3 DNA follows: TGTGCCAGCAGTACTGACAGGTCAACTAATGAAAAACTGTTTTTT.

The rearrangement links TRBV6-2 or TRBV6-3 to TRBJ1-5, with D uncertain. The ends were cut back, 6 bases at V and 6 bases at J, with 15 bases in the middle. The CDR3 is made up of 14 amino acids. Germline lookup yields CDR1 MNHEY and CDR2 SVGEGT. The CDR3 is CASSLDMGVQPQHF. The CDR3 nucleotides are TGTGCCAGCAGCCTCGACATGGGAGTTCAGCCCCAGCATTTT.

The chain uses TRBV7-8 and TRBJ2-2; D is uncertain. Trimming stripped 3 bases from V and 2 bases from J, with 10 bases between. The CDR3 has 15 amino acids. Germline CDR1 SGHVS, CDR2 FQNEAQ. This chain's CDR3 is CASSFNSLNTGELFF. For the CDR3, the DNA is TGTGCCAGCAGCTTCAACAGCCTTAACACCGGGGAGCTGTTTTTT.

V and J are TRBV7-2 and TRBJ1-4; the D gene is possibly TRBD1 (6 bases). CDR1 SGHTA and CDR2 FQGNSA come from the germline V gene. CDR3 size: 13 residues. Trimming cost V 8 bases and J 12 bases, with 19 bases left between them. Here the CDR3 DNA reads TGTGCCAGCGGAGCGTTAAGGGGGGGGGAACTGTTTTTT. This translates into CASGALRGGELFF.

This chain links TRBV14 with TRBJ1-1; no reliable D call. This CDR3 is built from 13 residues. V was shortened by 1 base and J by 2 bases, with 5 bases between the two germline ends. Per germline, CDR1 SGHDN and CDR2 FVKESK. In DNA form, the CDR3 reads TGTGCCAGCAGCCAAGGGGCAAACACTGAAGCTTTCTTT. Protein product: CASSQGANTEAFF.

The chain couples TRBV28 to TRBJ1-5, with a weak D call TRBD1 (6 bases). Trimming cost V 6 bases and J 6 bases, with 15 bases left between them. This CDR3 spans 14 amino acids. In germline, CDR1 is MDHEN, CDR2 SYDVKM. CDR3: CASSKPRGVQPQHF. For the CDR3, the DNA is TGTGCCAGCAGCAAACCCAGGGGAGTTCAGCCCCAGCATTTT. Full variable domain (rest looked up from reference TRBV28 and TRBJ1-5): DVKVTQSSRYLVKRTGEKVFLECVQDMDHENMFWYRQDPGLGLRLIYFSYDVKMKEKGDIPEGYSVSREKKERFSLILESASTNQTSMYLCASSKPRGVQPQHFGDGTRLSIL.

The genes are TRBV28 and TRBJ2-5; D is possibly TRBD1 (5 bases). Germline CDR1 is MDHEN and CDR2 is SYDVKM. The CDR3 is made up of 16 amino acids. V lost 3 bases and J lost 2, with 16 bases in between. CDR3 in amino acids: CASSFTAGSYQETQYF. The CDR3 DNA reads TGTGCCAGCAGTTTCACGGCAGGGTCTTATCAAGAGACCCAGTACTTC.

CDR3 sequence: CASTFSGGPTGELFF. The CDR3 DNA is TGTGCCAGCACCTTTTCGGGGGGGCCCACCGGGGAGCTGTTTTTT. J is TRBJ2-2 and V is TRBV5-5, with TRBD2 matching 8 bases. The CDR3 runs to 15 residues. J gave up 4 bases and V 6 bases, and 8 bases lay outside the gene matches. Germline lookup yields CDR1 SGHKS and CDR2 YYEKEE (reference sequence).

V and J are TRBV4-3 and TRBJ1-2; TRBD1 agrees at 10 bases. CDR1 is LGHNA and CDR2 is YSLEER in the germline V gene. The CDR3 is 17 residues long. The V and J ends lost 0 bases and 0 bases, in that order; junction bases with no gene match: 4. This chain's CDR3 is CASSQDIGTGANYGYTF. The CDR3 DNA reads TGCGCCAGCAGCCAAGATATTGGGACAGGGGCTAACTATGGCTACACCTTC.

The chain is built from TRBV28 and TRBJ1-5; D gene ambiguous. V lost 11 bases to trimming and J lost 0 bases, with 11 bases between them. This CDR3 is built from 13 residues. From germline, CDR1 is MDHEN and CDR2 SYDVKM. CDR3 nucleotide sequence: TGTGCCGCGCCGATCTATAGCAATCAGCCCCAGCATTTT. Translation gives CAAPIYSNQPQHF.

This chain uses TRBV19 with TRBJ1-5, with unresolved D. The CDR3 is 15 amino acids. Trimming shortened V by 7 bases and J by 2 bases, and 15 bases separated the two germline ends. Germline CDR1 LNHDA, CDR2 SQIVND (reference sequence). The CDR3 DNA is TGTGCCAGTATCGATCGGAGTCGGGGCAATCAGCCCCAGCATTTT. It translates to CASIDRSRGNQPQHF.

The rearrangement joins TRBV4-2 to TRBJ2-1, with TRBD1 matching over 9 bases. Germline-derived CDR1 and CDR2 are LGHNA and YNFKEQ. The CDR3 runs 16 residues. The V segment lost 1 base and the J segment 8 bases; nucleotides outside the gene matches: 9. The CDR3: CASSQVPGQGYYEQFF. CDR3 nucleotide sequence: TGTGCCAGCAGCCAAGTCCCGGGACAGGGTTATTATGAGCAGTTCTTC.

The chain recombines TRBV7-2 with TRBJ1-6; unclear D gene. Trimming stripped 4 bases from V and 6 bases from J, with 10 bases between. The CDR3 has 14 amino acids. In germline, CDR1 is SGHTA, CDR2 FQGNSA. The CDR3 region is CASSSLSLNSPLHF. The CDR3 region has the DNA TGTGCCAGCAGCTCCCTCTCACTTAATTCACCCCTCCACTTT.

The V gene is TRBV7-2, the J gene TRBJ1-4; 7 nucleotides align to TRBD1. V shed 4 bases and J 0 bases; nucleotides not matched to a gene: 5. The CDR3 runs 16 residues. The germline CDR1 and CDR2 sequences are SGHTA and FQGNSA. In DNA form, the CDR3 reads TGTGCCAGCAGCTCCGACAGGGCCTCAACTAATGAAAAACTGTTTTTT. It yields the protein CASSSDRASTNEKLFF.

The V call is TRBV19, the J call TRBJ1-2; D not resolved. Germline CDR1 is LNHDA and CDR2 is SQIVND (reference sequence). The CDR3 covers 14 residues. Trimming left V 3 bases short and J 2 bases short, with 10 bases between. The CDR3 here is CASSIGAPNYGYTF. CDR3 in DNA: TGTGCCAGTAGTATCGGAGCCCCCAACTATGGCTACACCTTC.